Below, 32 T cell receptor beta chains from the same sample are listed, as sequenced in a study of monozygotic twins with inflammatory bowel disease. TCRdb re-analyzed the 5' RACE reads; it lists each CDR3 protein once, without DNA. The sample's table shows about 170,000 distinct CDR3 sequences. Sequencing was performed on blood. The source of these receptors is a human donor with ulcerative colitis or Crohn's disease, or a healthy co-twin of an affected twin (not recorded which).

The gene calls are TRBV11-2 and TRBJ2-1; TCRdb outputs TRBD2, but without DNA this stays unchecked. Per germline, CDR1 SGHAT and CDR2 FQNNGV. The CDR3 covers 19 residues. CDR3: CASSLRLFSTSGRADEQFF. The whole variable domain, filled in from reference TRBV11-2 and TRBJ2-1, reads EAGVAQSPRYKIIEKRQSVAFWCNPISGHATLYWYQQILGQGPKLLIQFQNNGVVDDSQLPKDRFSAERLKGVDSTLKIQPAKLEDSAVYLCASSLRLFSTSGRADEQFFGPGTRLTVL.

This sequence joins TRBV5-1 and TRBJ2-2; no DNA is available, so the TRBD2 call from TCRdb remains unchecked. CDR1 SGHRS and CDR2 YFSETQ come from the germline V gene. The CDR3 length is 15 residues. The CDR3 is CASSLSTKETGELFF.

The CDR3 reads CASSQVTGNTEAFF. The chain combines TRBV4-3 with TRBJ1-1; the D call from TCRdb, TRBD1, cannot be confirmed without DNA. The CDR3 is made up of 14 amino acids. Germline V gene sequence: CDR1 LGHNA, CDR2 YSLEER.

J is TRBJ2-1 and V is TRBV7-3; no DNA is available, so the TRBD2 call from TCRdb remains unchecked. This CDR3 is 15 amino acids long. CDR1 is SGHTA and CDR2 is FQGTGA in the germline V gene. The CDR3: CASSSSSGRFNEQFF.

The rearrangement joins TRBV5-1 to TRBJ1-2; absent DNA, TCRdb's TRBD1 call cannot be checked. Germline CDR1 SGHRS, CDR2 YFSETQ. The CDR3 runs to 14 residues. CDR3 residues: CASSLVGRGYGYTF. Full variable domain (remainder filled in from reference TRBV5-1 and TRBJ1-2): KAGVTQTPRYLIKTRGQQVTLSCSPISGHRSVSWYQQTPGQGLQFLFEYFSETQRNKGNFPGRFSGRQFSNSRSEMNVSTLELGDSALYLCASSLVGRGYGYTFGSGTRLTVV.

The chain couples TRBV4-3 to TRBJ2-7; TCRdb proposes TRBD2, but this gene call is untestable without DNA. Per germline, CDR1 LGHNA and CDR2 YSLEER. The CDR3 covers 14 residues. This CDR3 is CASSQGIAGSEQYF.

This sequence joins TRBV5-1 and TRBJ2-1; TCRdb names TRBD2, which stays unverified in the absence of DNA. Germline V gene data show CDR1 as SGHRS and CDR2 as YFSETQ. The CDR3 has 16 amino acids. This chain's CDR3 is CASSSTSGSSYNEQFF. Together with reference TRBV5-1 and TRBJ2-1, the CDR3 gives the full variable domain: KAGVTQTPRYLIKTRGQQVTLSCSPISGHRSVSWYQQTPGQGLQFLFEYFSETQRNKGNFPGRFSGRQFSNSRSEMNVSTLELGDSALYLCASSSTSGSSYNEQFFGPGTRLTVL.

The rearrangement links TRBV12-3 or TRBV12-4 to TRBJ2-2; as DNA is missing, the TRBD1 call by TCRdb cannot be tested. The CDR3 contains 15 residues. CDR3 sequence: CASSHRGRPTGELFF.

This chain connects TRBV5-4 to TRBJ1-2; as DNA is missing, the TRBD1 call by TCRdb cannot be tested. Germline lookup yields CDR1 SGHNT and CDR2 YYREEE (reference sequence). The CDR3 length is 14 residues. CDR3 amino acids: CASSFTGANYGYTF.

This CDR3 is CASSEDASGSSYNEQFF. V gene TRBV10-2 combines with J gene TRBJ2-1; there is no DNA to check the TCRdb D call of TRBD2. CDR1 is WSHSY, CDR2 SAAADI, per germline. This CDR3 region has 17 residues.

V gene TRBV21-1 combines with J gene TRBJ2-3; checking the TCRdb D call of TRBD1 is not possible without DNA. TRBV21-1 is classified as a pseudogene. The CDR3 consists of 15 residues. CDR3 loop: CASRSIAAPRDTQYF.

CDR3 region: CASGPESSTDTQYF. The genes are TRBV7-8 and TRBJ2-3. This CDR3 comprises 14 residues. Germline V gives CDR1 SGHVS, CDR2 FQNEAQ.

This rearrangement joins TRBV10-3 to TRBJ2-5; TCRdb names TRBD1, which stays unverified in the absence of DNA. Germline CDR1 and CDR2: ENHRY and SYGVKD. The CDR3 has 17 residues. The CDR3 spells CAISEGGGTFLGETQYF.

V gene TRBV4-2 combines with J gene TRBJ2-1; checking the TCRdb D call of TRBD2 is not possible without DNA. The CDR3 extends over 14 amino acids. The V gene's germline CDR1 is LGHNA and CDR2 YNFKEQ. CDR3 amino acids: CASSDSGESDEQFF.

V is TRBV27 and J is TRBJ2-3. Germline lookup yields CDR1 MNHEY and CDR2 SMNVEV (reference sequence). The CDR3 contains 13 residues. CDR3 amino acids: CASSFNPTDTQYF.

V usage is TRBV6-2 or TRBV6-3 and J usage is TRBJ1-2; TCRdb calls TRBD1, which cannot be checked without DNA. CDR3 size: 14 residues. Germline CDR1 is MNHEY and CDR2 is SVGEGT. CDR3 sequence: CASRKQGARDGYTF.

V gene TRBV24-1 combines with J gene TRBJ1-1. The CDR3 runs 13 residues. Germline CDR1 is KGHDR and CDR2 is SFDVKD. CDR3 loop: CATSDPGQTEAFF.

The chain recombines TRBV27 with TRBJ1-4. CDR3 length equals 17 residues. Germline values: CDR1 MNHEY, CDR2 SMNVEV (reference sequence). The CDR3 region is CASSSLEGRATNEKLFF.

This rearrangement joins TRBV15 to TRBJ2-1. This CDR3 region has 15 residues. Germline loops: CDR1 LNHNV, CDR2 YYDKDF (reference sequence). The CDR3 sequence: CATSRSKGGYNEQFF.

The chain combines TRBV11-2 with TRBJ2-1; with no DNA, the TCRdb D assignment of TRBD2 cannot be verified. This CDR3 region has 15 residues. The germline CDR1 and CDR2 sequences are SGHAT and FQNNGV. The CDR3 sequence is CASSLGPSVTDEQFF.

This chain links TRBV11-2 with TRBJ2-1; TCRdb indicates TRBD1, and absent DNA this call remains unverified. The CDR3 consists of 16 residues. Germline-derived CDR1 and CDR2 are SGHAT and FQNNGV. The CDR3 region is CASSPEGERGYNEQFF.

V and J are TRBV6-5 and TRBJ1-2; the D call of TRBD1 rests on TCRdb alone, since no DNA is present to check it. CDR1 is MNHEY and CDR2 is SVGAGI in the germline V gene. The CDR3 covers 14 residues. The CDR3 reads CASSYSRGWYGYTF.

The rearrangement links TRBV10-3 to TRBJ2-2. This CDR3 is built from 12 residues. Germline lookup yields CDR1 ENHRY and CDR2 SYGVKD. The CDR3 reads CAIREGTGELFF.

The chain recombines TRBV28 with TRBJ1-2; the D call from TCRdb, TRBD1, cannot be confirmed without DNA. Per germline, CDR1 MDHEN and CDR2 SYDVKM. This CDR3 has 16 amino acids. Here the CDR3 reads CASSLPRTDPLDGYTF.

The CDR3 here is CASTTVPGPNTEAFF. The V and J genes are TRBV5-6 and TRBJ1-1; TCRdb's assignment of TRBD1 cannot be checked, as there is no DNA. The CDR3 covers 15 residues. Germline CDR1 SGHDT, CDR2 YYEEEE.

V gene TRBV7-9 combines with J gene TRBJ2-7; TCRdb picks TRBD2, but there is no DNA to check that call. CDR1 SEHNR and CDR2 FQNEAQ come from the germline V gene (reference sequence). The CDR3 length is 15 residues. This chain's CDR3 is CASSLSSGSIYEQYF.

The chain is built from TRBV11-2 and TRBJ2-3; there is no DNA to check the TCRdb D call of TRBD1. In germline, CDR1 is SGHAT, CDR2 FQNNGV. This CDR3 region has 12 residues. The CDR3 protein is CASSPGVDTQYF.

Here the CDR3 reads CASSPYKASGTYEQYF. The chain links TRBV7-2 to TRBJ2-7; checking the TCRdb D call of TRBD2 is not possible without DNA. The length of the CDR3 is 16 residues. CDR1 is SGHTA and CDR2 is FQGNSA in the germline V gene. Full variable domain (remainder filled in from reference TRBV7-2 and TRBJ2-7): GAGVSQSPSNKVTEKGKDVELRCDPISGHTALYWYRQSLGQGLEFLIYFQGNSAPDKSGLPSDRFSAERTGGSVSTLTIQRTQQEDSAVYLCASSPYKASGTYEQYFGPGTRLTVT.

The chain links TRBV4-2 to TRBJ2-1; TCRdb picks TRBD1, but there is no DNA to check that call. This CDR3 has 19 amino acids. CDR1 is LGHNA and CDR2 is YNFKEQ in the germline V gene. The CDR3 spells CASSQVSPGPRVSYNEQFF.

The chain employs TRBV6-5 and TRBJ2-7; the D call of TRBD2 rests on TCRdb alone, since no DNA is present to check it. The CDR3 loop spans 18 amino acids. Germline CDR1 is MNHEY and CDR2 is SVGAGI. This chain's CDR3 is CASSYIPPGLAGGDEQYF.

The chain employs TRBV5-1 and TRBJ2-5. The V gene's germline CDR1 is SGHRS and CDR2 YFSETQ. The CDR3 totals 15 residues. CDR3 region: CASSLLSGHMETQYF.

The V gene is TRBV5-1, the J gene TRBJ2-3. The CDR3 totals 14 residues. Germline V CDR1 and CDR2: SGHRS, YFSETQ. The CDR3 loop is CASSLRHHTDTQYF.